The sequence of this T cell receptor (beta chain) was determined in a study of shared clonotypes between healthy human individuals. Concerning this clone: This specimen includes other DNA sequences encoding the same CDR3.

Method: immunoSEQ multiplex PCR; TCRdb's copy keeps in-frame clones and lacks some. The top ten hold roughly 0.13% of the sample, which has 2 million to 2.5 million clones, approximately 94% seen once. CDR1 is MNHEY, CDR2 SVGAGI, per germline. The CDR3 has 16 amino acids. Unmatched junction bases numbered 0, after V lost 0 bases and J lost 0 bases. The chain employs TRBV6-5 and TRBJ2-2, with 8 nucleotides matching TRBD2. The source is a man aged 18-30 years in good health. Sequenced input: naive CD4+ T cells sorted from blood. Subset given: CD45RA+ positively selected. CDR3 amino acids: CASSYSGLANTGELFF. CDR3 DNA sequence: TGTGCCAGCAGTTACTCGGGACTAGCGAACACCGGGGAGCTGTTTTTT.